The clone carrying this T cell receptor beta chain came up once. Antigen unknown. The data derive from a study of blood T cells in healthy people across ages. A sample-barcoded 5' primer and a J-beta primer mix were used in a second PCR of roughly 6 to 11 cycles. Each cDNA molecule received a tag from a template-switch adaptor that had 12 random nucleotides. Paired-end reads containing CDR3 totaled no fewer than 3 million for each sample. TCRdb redid the calling of the 5' RACE reads with MiXCR, one entry per CDR3 protein. Found here are about 640,000 distinct CDR3 sequences, 58% of them singletons; the top ten hold over 30%. V shed 8 bases and J 2 bases; nucleotides not matched to a gene: 14. The CDR3 is made up of 16 amino acids. Germline CDR1 and CDR2: MNHEY and SVGAGI. Study findings and constraints: Age showed a roughly linear inverse relationship with TCR beta diversity per million T cells. Calculation of diversity from one million T cells yielded estimates considered to be underestimates.

Sequenced input: blood. The clonotype was recovered from a man in his sixties in good health. This rearrangement joins TRBV6-5 to TRBJ2-5, with 7 bases identical to TRBD1. The CDR3 loop reads CASSRSRGLLQETQYF. CDR3 coding DNA: TGTGCCAGCTCTAGATCCAGGGGGTTATTACAAGAGACCCAGTACTTC.